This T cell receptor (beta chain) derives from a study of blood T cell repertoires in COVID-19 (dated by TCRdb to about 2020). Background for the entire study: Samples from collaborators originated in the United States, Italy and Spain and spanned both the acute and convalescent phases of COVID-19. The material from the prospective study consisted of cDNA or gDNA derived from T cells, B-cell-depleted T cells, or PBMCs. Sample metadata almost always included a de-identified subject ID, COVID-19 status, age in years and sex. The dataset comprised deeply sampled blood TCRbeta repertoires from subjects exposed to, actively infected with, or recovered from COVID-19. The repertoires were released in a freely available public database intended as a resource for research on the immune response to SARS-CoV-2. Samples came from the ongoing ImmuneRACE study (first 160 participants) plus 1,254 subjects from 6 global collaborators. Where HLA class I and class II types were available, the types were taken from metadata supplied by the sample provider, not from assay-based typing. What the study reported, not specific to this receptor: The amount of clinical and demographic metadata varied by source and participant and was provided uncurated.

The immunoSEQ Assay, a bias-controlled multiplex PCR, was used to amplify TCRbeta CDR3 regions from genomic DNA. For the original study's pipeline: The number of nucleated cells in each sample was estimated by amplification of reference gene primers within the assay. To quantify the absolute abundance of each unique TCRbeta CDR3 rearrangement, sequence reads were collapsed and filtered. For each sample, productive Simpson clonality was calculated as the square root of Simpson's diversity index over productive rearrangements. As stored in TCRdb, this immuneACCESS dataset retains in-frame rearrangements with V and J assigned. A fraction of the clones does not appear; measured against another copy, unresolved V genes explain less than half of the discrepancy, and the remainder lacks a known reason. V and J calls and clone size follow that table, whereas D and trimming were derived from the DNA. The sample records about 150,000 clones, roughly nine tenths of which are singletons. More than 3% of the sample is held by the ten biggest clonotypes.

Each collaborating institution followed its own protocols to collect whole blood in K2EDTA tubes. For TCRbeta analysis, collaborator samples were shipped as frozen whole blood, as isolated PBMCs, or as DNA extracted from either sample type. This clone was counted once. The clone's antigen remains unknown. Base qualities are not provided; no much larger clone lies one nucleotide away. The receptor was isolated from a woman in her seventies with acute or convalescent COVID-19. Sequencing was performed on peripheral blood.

The CDR3 protein: CASSYRDLAFF. The DNA reads as follows: TGTGCCAGCAGTTACCGCGACTTAGCTTTCTTT. The sequence is built from TRBV6-2 or TRBV6-3 and TRBJ1-1, with no confidently assigned D gene. The germline ends are 8 bases apart after V is trimmed by 2 bases and J by 10 bases. The germline V gene gives CDR1 as MNHEY and CDR2 as SVGEGT. Taken from cysteine to phenylalanine, the CDR3 has 11 residues. This entry keeps only the CDR3 DNA: 33 bases, framed from base 1.